Shown below are 12 T cell receptor beta chains from a single sample sequenced in a study of regulatory T cells in long-lasting Graves disease. Indicated time point: persistent/refractory GD, antithyroid drugs over 5 years with positive TRAb. The TCR library was made from RNA that had been extracted from PBMCs in TRIzol. Through Arm-PCR of CDR3 regions and iRepertoire HTBI primers, TCR beta libraries were built. TCRdb reanalysed the multiplex PCR reads using MiXCR and keeps one entry per CDR3 protein. The sample records approximately 380,000 distinct CDR3 sequences, 20% to 25% being singletons. The sample consisted of peripheral blood mononuclear cells (PBMCs), taken when the disease was refractory, from a patient treated with antithyroid drugs. The source of these receptors is a female donor with Graves disease.

The chain has TRBV5-5 and TRBJ1-5; a possible D gene is TRBD1 (5 bases). V lost 6 bases and J lost 0, with 16 bases in between. This CDR3 has 16 residues. CDR1 SGHKS and CDR2 YYEKEE come from the germline V gene (reference sequence). The CDR3 DNA sequence: TGTGCCAGCATGAGAGGGGCCGGAGGTAGCAATCAGCCCCAGCATTTT. It codes for CASMRGAGGSNQPQHF.

This clonotype was picked up many times. The chain carries TRBV28 and TRBJ2-4, with D unresolved. This CDR3 comprises 11 residues. CDR1 MDHEN and CDR2 SYDVKM come from the germline V gene. Trimming pared 7 bases from V and 7 bases from J, leaving 8 bases between. CDR3 bases: TGTGCCAGCAACCCCGGGAACATTCAGTACTTC. Translated, it gives CASNPGNIQYF.

This clonotype was counted ten times or more. The chain carries TRBV12-5 and TRBJ2-7; perhaps D is TRBD1 or TRBD2 (5 bases each). From germline, CDR1 is LGHNT and CDR2 FRNRAP. This CDR3 region has 13 residues. V lost 3 bases and J lost 6, with 12 bases in between. CDR3 region: CASGLNLGVEQYF. The CDR3, as DNA: TGTGCTAGTGGTTTAAACCTGGGGGTCGAGCAGTACTTC.

Comments on this clonotype: A single base separates this from a much larger clone, so it may be a read error. This chain uses TRBV11-2 with TRBJ2-2; tentative D call: TRBD1 (6 bases). The CDR3 length is 14 residues. Germline lookup yields CDR1 SGHAT and CDR2 FQNNGV. The CDR3 protein is CASSSSWDTRELFF. The CDR3 bases are TGTGCCAGCAGCTCCTCCTGGGACACCCGGGAGCTGTTTTTT.

The gene calls are TRBV6-2 or TRBV6-3 and TRBJ2-7, with TRBD2 identical over 9 bases. The CDR3 is 16 amino acids. CDR1 and CDR2 from the germline V gene are MNHEY and SVGEGT. V lost 6 bases to trimming and J lost 4 bases; unmatched junction nucleotides: 13. In DNA, the CDR3 is TGTGCCAGCAGCTGGGAGGGGCGGGAGGGCCGGTACGAGCAGTACTTC. This sequence encodes CASSWEGREGRYEQYF.

This chain connects TRBV4-1 to TRBJ2-5; no definite D call. V lost 0 bases and J 5 bases, leaving 13 bases between the germline ends. Germline CDR1 MGHRA, CDR2 YSYEKL. The CDR3 covers 15 residues. CDR3 region: CASSQDEVLVETQYF. Here the CDR3 DNA reads TGCGCCAGCAGCCAAGATGAGGTATTGGTGGAGACCCAGTACTTC.

This clonotype was counted only a few times. The V gene is TRBV11-2, the J gene TRBJ2-2, with TRBD2 as a possible D gene (5 bases). The CDR3 totals 15 residues. V dropped 4 bases and J dropped 1 base, with 10 bases sitting between them. Per germline, CDR1 SGHAT and CDR2 FQNNGV. The CDR3 protein is CASSSGLRNTGELFF. The CDR3 region has the DNA TGTGCCAGCAGCTCCGGACTGAGGAACACCGGGGAGCTGTTTTTT.

Here the CDR3 reads CASSFSTSGGDTQYF. CDR3 coding DNA: TGTGCCAGCAGTTTTTCGACTAGCGGTGGAGATACGCAGTATTTT. V gene TRBV27 combines with J gene TRBJ2-3; TRBD2 matches 9 bases. Germline V gene sequence: CDR1 MNHEY, CDR2 SMNVEV (reference sequence). The CDR3 sequence is 15 residues long. V trimming: 3 bases; J trimming: 5 bases; junction bases outside the gene matches: 6.

The chain couples TRBV4-1 to TRBJ1-6; D gene ambiguous. This CDR3 region has 14 residues. Germline-derived CDR1 and CDR2 are MGHRA and YSYEKL. V lost 1 base and J lost 8, with 9 bases in between. CDR3 region: CASSQGPEDSPLHF. The DNA of the CDR3 is TGCGCCAGCAGCCAAGGACCCGAGGATTCACCCCTCCACTTT.

In this sample, this clonotype turned up a few times. The chain recombines TRBV30 with TRBJ1-1; 10 nucleotides line up with TRBD1. The CDR3 extends over 17 amino acids. V trimming: 3 bases; J trimming: 4 bases; junction bases outside the gene matches: 14. CDR1 GTSNPN and CDR2 SVGIG come from the germline V gene (reference sequence). In DNA, the CDR3 is TGTGCCTGGAGGGCAGGACAGGGGGAAAGGTTAAGCACTGAAGCTTTCTTT. Translating it yields CAWRAGQGERLSTEAFF.

This chain connects TRBV20-1 to TRBJ1-1, with unresolved D. V lost 1 base and J lost 4, with 10 bases in between. The CDR3 totals 13 residues. The germline CDR1 and CDR2 sequences are DFQATT and SNEGSKA (reference sequence). The CDR3 nucleotides read TGCAGTGCTAGAGCCCGGGCGGGCACTGAAGCTTTCTTT. Residues: CSARARAGTEAFF.

This clonotype was recorded many times. The chain couples TRBV6-5 to TRBJ2-7; D gene uncertain. CDR3 length: 14 amino acids. Germline CDR1 reads MNHEY; CDR2 reads SVGAGI. Trimming cost V 4 bases and J 0 bases, with 10 bases left between them. The CDR3 loop is CASSWSANSYEQYF. The DNA for the CDR3 is TGTGCCAGCAGTTGGTCGGCGAACTCCTACGAGCAGTACTTC.